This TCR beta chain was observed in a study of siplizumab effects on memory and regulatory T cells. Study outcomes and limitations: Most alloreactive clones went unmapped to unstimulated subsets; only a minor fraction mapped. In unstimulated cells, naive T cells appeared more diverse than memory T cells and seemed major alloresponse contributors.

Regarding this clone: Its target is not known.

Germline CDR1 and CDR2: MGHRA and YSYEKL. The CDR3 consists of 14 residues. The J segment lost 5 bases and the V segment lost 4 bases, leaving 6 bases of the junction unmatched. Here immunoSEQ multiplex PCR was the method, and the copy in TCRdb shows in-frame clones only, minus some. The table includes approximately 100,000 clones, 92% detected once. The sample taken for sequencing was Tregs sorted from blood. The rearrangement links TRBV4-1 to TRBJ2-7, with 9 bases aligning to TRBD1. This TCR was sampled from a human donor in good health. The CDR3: CASSRPDRGHEQYF. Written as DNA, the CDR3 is TGCGCCAGCAGCCGACCGGACAGGGGCCACGAGCAGTACTTC.